Listed below are T cell receptor beta chains from one sample, sequenced in a study of cytomegalovirus exposure and HLA in healthy donors. TCRdb's table, derived via immunoSEQ multiplex PCR, lists solely in-frame clones and lacks some. With tens of thousands of clones in the sample, the ten largest clones hold approximately 11%. Sequences were obtained from PBMCs. The receptors derive from a woman aged 45 to 65 in good health and CMV-seropositive. Each CDR3 is given with its conserved first and last residue. D genes are given only for firm matches.

V gene,D gene,J gene,CDR3 protein,CDR3 DNA
TRBV10-2,NA,TRBJ2-2,CASRDLSEGTGELFF,TGCGCCAGCAGAGATCTCTCGGAGGGCACCGGGGAGCTGTTTTTT
TRBV29-1,TRBD2,TRBJ2-7,CSVVTGEGIHEQYF,TGCAGCGTTGTTACGGGGGAGGGGATCCACGAGCAGTACTTC
TRBV11-2,TRBD1,TRBJ1-2,CAEGGVDYGYTF,TGTGCCGAAGGGGGCGTTGACTATGGCTACACCTTC
TRBV28,TRBD2,TRBJ2-1,CASSHDSFTSGYHNEQFF,TGTGCCAGCAGTCATGACTCATTCACTAGCGGCTACCACAATGAGCAGTTCTTC
TRBV29-1,NA,TRBJ1-1,CSVGAGTLNTEAFF,TGCAGCGTTGGGGCTGGGACACTGAACACTGAAGCTTTCTTT
TRBV18,NA,TRBJ1-6,CASSPGQNSPLHF,TGTGCCAGCTCACCAGGCCAGAATTCACCCCTCCACTTT
TRBV2,TRBD1,TRBJ2-5,CASSLDRGRGETQYF,TGTGCCAGCAGCCTGGACAGGGGGCGCGGAGAGACCCAGTACTTC
TRBV6-5,TRBD1,TRBJ2-7,CASSFGQASYEQYF,TGTGCCAGCAGCTTCGGACAGGCTTCCTACGAGCAGTACTTC
TRBV7-2,NA,TRBJ1-6,CASTHAAGLSSPLHF,TGTGCCAGCACCCATGCGGCGGGTCTCAGTTCACCCCTCCACTTT
TRBV18,NA,TRBJ2-1,CASSPDRSSYNEQFF,TGTGCCAGCTCACCGGACAGAAGCTCCTACAATGAGCAGTTCTTC
TRBV7-9,NA,TRBJ1-3,CASSPSGYTIYF,TGTGCCAGCAGCCCTTCAGGTTACACCATATATTTT
TRBV6-5,TRBD2,TRBJ2-1,CASSYPSGRRNEQFF,TGTGCCAGCAGTTATCCTAGCGGGAGGAGAAATGAGCAGTTCTTC
TRBV11-2,NA,TRBJ1-1,CASSLFPPESGGEAFF,TGTGCCAGCAGCTTATTCCCACCGGAGTCGGGGGGTGAAGCTTTCTTT
TRBV5-1,NA,TRBJ2-3,CASSIRGDTDTQYF,TGCGCCAGCAGCATCAGGGGGGACACAGATACGCAGTATTTT
TRBV27,TRBD2,TRBJ2-3,CASSLYRAGGLTDTQYF,TGTGCCAGCAGTTTATATCGAGCGGGAGGGCTCACAGATACGCAGTATTTT
TRBV9,NA,TRBJ1-2,CASSLSTTGSADHNYGYTF,TGTGCCAGCAGCTTATCGACGACAGGATCCGCCGATCATAACTATGGCTACACCTTC
TRBV11-2,NA,TRBJ2-3,CASSPRVDSDTQYF,TGTGCCAGCAGCCCCCGGGTGGACTCAGATACGCAGTATTTT
TRBV27,TRBD1,TRBJ2-7,CASSLRGGTGTYEQYF,TGTGCCAGCAGTTTAAGGGGGGGGACAGGGACCTACGAGCAGTACTTC
TRBV19,TRBD1,TRBJ2-3,CASSISSGTGGPDTQYF,TGTGCCAGTAGTATTTCATCCGGGACAGGGGGACCAGATACGCAGTATTTT
TRBV5-1,NA,TRBJ2-3,CASSPPTGSDTQYF,TGCGCCAGCAGCCCACCCACAGGATCAGATACGCAGTATTTT
TRBV7-9,NA,TRBJ2-5,CASSLLTGAGIQETRYF,TGTGCCAGCAGCTTACTAACCGGGGCGGGGATACAAGAGACCCGGTACTTC
TRBV5-6,TRBD1,TRBJ2-1,CASSPDRGYTTGNEQFF,TGTGCCAGCAGCCCCGACAGGGGCTATACCACGGGCAATGAGCAGTTCTTC
TRBV18,TRBD2,TRBJ2-7,CASSPPVTSGRSSYEQYF,TGTGCCAGCTCACCACCGGTGACCAGCGGGAGGAGCTCCTACGAGCAGTACTTC
TRBV19,NA,TRBJ1-1,CASSIRTGTNTEAFF,TGTGCCAGTAGTATCCGAACAGGGACCAACACTGAAGCTTTCTTT
TRBV7-2,NA,TRBJ2-7,CASSLGTASYEQYF,TGTGCCAGCAGCTTAGGGACAGCTTCCTACGAGCAGTACTTC
TRBV6-5,NA,TRBJ1-3,CASSSSGAISGNTIYF,TGTGCCAGCAGTTCGAGCGGAGCAATCTCTGGAAACACCATATATTTT
TRBV10-1,TRBD2,TRBJ2-5,CASSDLSGRGGETQYF,TGCGCCAGCAGTGACCTTAGCGGGAGAGGCGGAGAGACCCAGTACTTC
TRBV30,NA,TRBJ2-7,CAWRFLGTQDYEQYF,TGTGCCTGGAGATTTTTAGGGACACAAGACTACGAGCAGTACTTC
TRBV30,NA,TRBJ1-1,CACKTGWNTEAFF,TGTGCCTGTAAGACAGGATGGAACACTGAAGCTTTCTTT
TRBV10-3,TRBD1,TRBJ1-2,CAISGPPDRVVYTF,TGTGCCATCAGTGGTCCACCGGACAGGGTAGTCTACACCTTC
TRBV27,TRBD1,TRBJ2-7,CASTQTGAIYEQYF,TGTGCCAGCACCCAGACAGGGGCGATTTACGAGCAGTACTTC
TRBV27,NA,TRBJ1-6,CASSLGQGNSPLHF,TGTGCCAGCAGTTTGGGTCAGGGGAATTCACCCCTCCACTTT
TRBV30,TRBD1,TRBJ2-7,CAGWGTGGSEQYF,TGTGCTGGGTGGGGGACAGGGGGCAGCGAGCAGTACTTC
TRBV14,NA,TRBJ2-7,CASSQETGPYEQYF,TGTGCCAGCAGCCAAGAAACAGGCCCCTACGAGCAGTACTTC
TRBV4-1,NA,TRBJ2-1,CASSQRGLTRRNEQFF,TGCGCCAGCAGCCAGAGGGGACTCACCAGGAGAAATGAGCAGTTCTTC
TRBV7-9,NA,TRBJ2-5,CASSLGSFLDQETQYF,TGTGCCAGCAGCTTAGGATCATTCCTAGACCAAGAGACCCAGTACTTC
TRBV20-1,NA,TRBJ1-5,CSVRGAQPQHF,TGCAGTGTGCGGGGGGCACAGCCCCAGCATTTT
TRBV19,NA,TRBJ2-7,CASSLRGNSYEQYF,TGTGCCAGTAGTTTACGGGGGAACTCCTACGAGCAGTACTTC
TRBV29-1,TRBD1,TRBJ1-2,CSVDMGDSFNYGYTF,TGCAGCGTTGATATGGGGGACAGCTTTAACTATGGCTACACCTTC
TRBV29-1,NA,TRBJ2-2,CSVAPGAGELFF,TGCAGCGTCGCCCCGGGGGCCGGGGAGCTGTTTTTT
TRBV27,TRBD1,TRBJ1-2,CASSLSGSRGLGYGYTF,TGTGCCAGCAGTTTATCGGGTAGCAGGGGGCTTGGCTATGGCTACACCTTC
TRBV13,NA,TRBJ1-3,CASSFSGNTIYF,TGTGCCAGCAGCTTCAGTGGAAACACCATATATTTT
TRBV28,NA,TRBJ1-4,CASSLMPGDKLFF,TGTGCCAGCAGTTTAATGCCGGGGGATAAACTGTTTTTT
TRBV4-1,TRBD1,TRBJ1-4,CASSQDYLGQGEKLFF,TGCGCCAGCAGCCAAGATTATTTGGGACAGGGTGAAAAACTGTTTTTT
TRBV6-1,NA,TRBJ2-3,CASSGKWGNRETDTQYF,TGTGCCAGCAGTGGCAAATGGGGGAACAGGGAGACAGATACGCAGTATTTT
TRBV15,TRBD2,TRBJ2-5,CAASSGQETQYF,TGTGCCGCCTCTAGCGGTCAAGAGACCCAGTACTTC
TRBV6-5,NA,TRBJ1-2,CASSYSTGANYGYTF,TGTGCCAGCAGTTACTCGACAGGAGCTAACTATGGCTACACCTTC
TRBV5-6,TRBD2,TRBJ2-7,CASSPIYSGINEQYF,TGTGCCAGCAGCCCTATTTATAGCGGGATTAACGAGCAGTACTTC
TRBV29-1,NA,TRBJ1-2,CSVDAPGRIYGYTF,TGCAGCGTTGACGCTCCCGGGAGAATCTATGGCTACACCTTC